The present entry profiles one T cell receptor (beta chain) with its context. Its antigen is still unknown. Sequenced by immunoSEQ multiplex PCR; TCRdb stores in-frame clones only, minus some. Of about 590,000 clones detected, around 95% appear once; the ten largest clones hold around 0.11%. This sample is drawn from a study of shared clonotypes between healthy human individuals. Overall study context: Donors had three CD4 naive, three CD4 memory, two CD8 naive and one CD8 memory plate apiece. Study-wide results and limits: Expectations were that clonotype sharing among donors would be affected by sequencing depth. Clonotypes shared by all four sorted-subset donors had higher generation probabilities than non-shared clonotypes. As a rule, naive subsets had a larger estimated richness than memory subsets.

There are 13 residues in the CDR3. Germline CDR1 is SGHTA and CDR2 is FQGNSA. V lost 2 bases, J lost 4 bases, and 9 bases lay in between. Terminally differentiated effector memory CD45RA+ cells were left out of the naive CD8 fraction, which was CD45RO-negative and positively selected for CCR7. The gene calls are TRBV7-2 and TRBJ2-7; no clear D. Input material: naive CD8+ T cells sorted from blood. This clonotype originated in a woman between 25 and 40 years old in good health. In DNA, the CDR3 is TGTGCCAGCAGCTTAATCGGGCGGTACGAGCAGTACTTC. Translation: CASSLIGRYEQYF. Based on the CDR3 plus reference TRBV7-2 and TRBJ2-7, the full variable domain is GAGVSQSPSNKVTEKGKDVELRCDPISGHTALYWYRQSLGQGLEFLIYFQGNSAPDKSGLPSDRFSAERTGGSVSTLTIQRTQQEDSAVYLCASSLIGRYEQYFGPGTRLTVT.